The 10 T cell receptor beta chains presented below share a single source sample, sequenced in a study of T cells after yellow fever vaccination. TCRdb called the 5' RACE reads again in MiXCR, with one record for every CDR3 protein. The table records about 320,000 distinct CDR3 sequences, around 6.8% of them present only once. The material sequenced was PBMCs, taken roughly 45 days after the first yellow fever vaccination. The source is a man between 18 and 35 years old who received the YFV17D yellow fever vaccine.

The CDR3 region is CASRWAPTETQYF. The CDR3 nucleotides are TGTGCCAGCAGGTGGGCACCGACGGAGACCCAGTACTTC. This chain connects TRBV12-3 or TRBV12-4 to TRBJ2-5; D is unclear. The CDR3 contains 13 residues. V lost 6 bases and J 5 bases, leaving 13 bases between the germline ends.

In this sample, this clonotype turned up many times. The rearrangement links TRBV7-6 to TRBJ2-3; D unresolved. CDR1 and CDR2 from the germline V gene are SGHVS and FNYEAQ. This CDR3 spans 12 amino acids. The ends were cut back, 4 bases at V and 1 base at J, with 3 bases in the middle. The CDR3 region is CASSSGTDTQYF. For the CDR3, the DNA is TGTGCCAGCAGCTCTGGCACAGATACGCAGTATTTT. The whole variable domain, remainder taken from reference TRBV7-6 and TRBJ2-3, is GAGVSQSPRYKVTKRGQDVALRCDPISGHVSLYWYRQALGQGPEFLTYFNYEAQQDKSGLPNDRFSAERPEGSISTLTIQRTEQRDSAMYRCASSSGTDTQYFGPGTRLTVL.

This chain connects TRBV20-1 to TRBJ2-3; D possibly corresponds to TRBD2 (5 bases). Germline CDR1 is DFQATT and CDR2 is SNEGSKA (reference sequence). The CDR3 loop spans 12 amino acids. In nucleotides, the CDR3 is TGCAGGTGCGGGCCTAGCACAGATACGCAGTATTTT. This encodes CRCGPSTDTQYF.

This clonotype has just a few counts. The chain recombines TRBV7-2 with TRBJ2-2; 7 bases are shared with TRBD1. CDR1 and CDR2 (germline): SGHTA, FQGNSA. This CDR3 has 15 residues. With 4 bases clipped from V and 5 bases from J, the junction kept 7 bases outside the gene matches. The CDR3 loop reads CASSSRTGGTGELFF. The CDR3 nucleotides read TGTGCCAGCAGCTCACGGACAGGCGGAACCGGGGAGCTGTTTTTT.

This clonotype turned up a few times. The chain joins TRBV12-3 or TRBV12-4 to TRBJ2-5; a weak D match, TRBD1 (6 bases). The germline V and J ends were trimmed by 4 bases and 5 bases, with 14 bases remaining between them. This CDR3 spans 14 amino acids. The CDR3 DNA reads TGTGCCAGCAGTTCAAACAGGGAATCGGAGACCCAGTACTTC. It is translated as CASSSNRESETQYF.

This chain connects TRBV27 to TRBJ2-3, with TRBD1 identical over 9 bases. V shed 8 bases and J 8 bases; nucleotides not matched to a gene: 8. The germline gives CDR1 MNHEY, CDR2 SMNVEV (reference sequence). This CDR3 comprises 13 residues. CDR3 DNA: TGTGCCAGCCGACAGGGGGTGGGAGGTACGCAGTATTTT. This codes for CASRQGVGGTQYF.

The table lists this clonotype with many counts. The rearrangement links TRBV5-1 to TRBJ2-1, with 10 nucleotides matching TRBD2. This CDR3 spans 15 amino acids. V was clipped by 4 bases and J by 13 bases; unmatched bases: 14. Germline V lookup: CDR1 SGHRS, CDR2 YFSETQ. The DNA of the CDR3 is TGCGCCAGCAGCCCCCAGCCAGCGGGGGGGCCCAAACAGTTCTTC. This sequence encodes CASSPQPAGGPKQFF.

Only a few counts were recorded for this clonotype. The rearrangement joins TRBV12-3 or TRBV12-4 to TRBJ1-1; weak D call: TRBD1 (5 bases). The CDR3 has 15 residues. Trimming left V 5 bases short and J 4 bases short, with 17 bases between. CDR3 coding DNA: TGTGCCAGCAGTCGGACCGGGGGATTGGGCACTGAAGCTTTCTTT. This encodes CASSRTGGLGTEAFF.

This clonotype came up a few times. The chain links TRBV5-1 to TRBJ2-5; the D is unclear. Trimming stripped 2 bases from V and 4 bases from J, with 9 bases between. CDR1 and CDR2 (germline): SGHRS, YFSETQ. The CDR3 contains 13 residues. The CDR3 loop is CASSFQSGETQYF. CDR3 DNA sequence: TGCGCCAGCAGCTTCCAGTCGGGAGAGACCCAGTACTTC.

The genes are TRBV27 and TRBJ1-1; a weak D match, TRBD1 (6 bases). The germline V gene encodes CDR1 MNHEY and CDR2 SMNVEV (reference sequence). Trimming pared 6 bases from V and 2 bases from J, leaving 25 bases between. CDR3 length equals 18 residues. DNA for the CDR3: TGTGCCAGCAGACCATTGGGGGGCTGGAGAAACGTTAACACTGAAGCTTTCTTT. Translation gives CASRPLGGWRNVNTEAFF.